A single sample gave rise to the 25 T cell receptor beta chains below, sequenced in a study of T cell changes during pregnancy in multiple sclerosis. Clones were read by immunoSEQ multiplex PCR, and TCRdb kept only the in-frame ones, dropping some. Among more than 75,000 clones listed, just under 95% were seen once. Sequencing was performed on peripheral blood, taken in the first trimester of pregnancy. These receptors were taken from a female donor with multiple sclerosis, enrolled in a pregnancy study.

This chain links TRBV4-3 with TRBJ1-1; 10 positions match TRBD1. Trimming removed 2 bases from V and 1 base from J; junction bases left unmatched: 13. The CDR3 length is 19 residues. The germline V gene has CDR1 LGHNA and CDR2 YSLEER. This CDR3 is CASSQSGTGDELGNTEAFF. The DNA of the CDR3 is TGCGCCAGCAGCCAATCCGGGACAGGGGATGAACTAGGGAACACTGAAGCTTTCTTT.

The CDR3 reads CASSLAGTLNQPQHF. The CDR3 DNA follows: TGTGCCAGCAGCTTAGCGGGGACACTCAATCAGCCCCAGCATTTT. The rearrangement uses TRBV7-2 and TRBJ1-5; D possibly corresponds to TRBD1 (6 bases). V shed 0 bases and J shed 3 bases, with 9 bases lying between them. The CDR3 has 15 amino acids. Germline assignment: CDR1 SGHTA and CDR2 FQGNSA.

This clone was counted a single time. The V and J genes are TRBV18 and TRBJ2-7; 10 bases map to TRBD1. CDR1 KGHSH and CDR2 LQKENI come from the germline V gene. The CDR3 has 17 residues. Trimming removed 1 base from V and 2 bases from J; junction bases left unmatched: 8. CDR3 in DNA: TGTGCCAGCTCACCACTACCTCCGGGACAGGGGACCTACGAGCAGTACTTC. Its translation is CASSPLPPGQGTYEQYF.

CDR3 in amino acids: CASSLIGGHTDTQYF. The CDR3 nucleotides read TGTGCCAGCAGCTTAATAGGGGGCCACACAGATACGCAGTATTTT. The chain joins TRBV7-8 to TRBJ2-3, with 7 bases aligning to TRBD1. After removal of 2 bases from V and 2 bases from J, the junction contained 4 bases not matched to a gene. The CDR3 length is 15 residues. CDR1 and CDR2 (germline): SGHVS, FQNEAQ. Together with reference TRBV7-8 and TRBJ2-3, the CDR3 gives the full variable domain: GAGVSQSPRYKVAKRGQDVALRCDPISGHVSLFWYQQALGQGPEFLTYFQNEAQLDKSGLPSDRFFAERPEGSVSTLKIQRTQQEDSAVYLCASSLIGGHTDTQYFGPGTRLTVL.

V gene TRBV11-2 combines with J gene TRBJ1-1, with 8 bases identical to TRBD1. Per germline, CDR1 SGHAT and CDR2 FQNNGV. V was clipped by 5 bases and J by 7 bases; unmatched bases: 9. The CDR3 runs 14 residues. DNA for the CDR3: TGTGCCAGCAGCCACTGGACAGGGAAAGTTGAAGCTTTCTTT. Amino acids: CASSHWTGKVEAFF.

Here the CDR3 reads CASSPEQGAKAYNEQFF. CDR3 coding DNA: TGCGCCAGCAGCCCCGAACAGGGGGCGAAGGCCTACAATGAGCAGTTCTTC. The chain uses TRBV5-1 and TRBJ2-1; 9 bases align to TRBD1. The CDR3 has 17 residues. Germline V CDR1 and CDR2: SGHRS, YFSETQ. The V segment lost 4 bases and the J segment 2 bases; nucleotides outside the gene matches: 10.

This chain uses TRBV2 with TRBJ2-1; D is uncertain. Trimming pared 1 base from V and 9 bases from J, leaving 10 bases between. CDR1 is SNHLY and CDR2 is FYNNEI in the germline V gene. This CDR3 has 13 amino acids. CDR3 sequence: CASSEVHSGEQFF. CDR3 nucleotides: TGTGCCAGCAGTGAAGTCCACTCCGGTGAGCAGTTCTTC.

The chain carries TRBV5-8 and TRBJ2-1; D is perhaps TRBD2 (6 bases). V dropped 2 bases and J dropped 6 bases, with 21 bases sitting between them. The CDR3 loop spans 17 amino acids. CDR1 is SGHTS, CDR2 YDEGEE, per germline. CDR3 loop: CASSFRTLSIGGNEQFF. The CDR3 nucleotides are TGTGCCAGCAGCTTCCGAACATTAAGCATCGGGGGCAATGAGCAGTTCTTC.

The rearrangement links TRBV6-1 to TRBJ2-3; D ambiguous. With 6 bases removed from V and 0 bases from J, the gap between germline ends came to 13 bases. The germline V gene encodes CDR1 MNHNS and CDR2 SASEGT. The CDR3 totals 15 residues. The CDR3 DNA reads as TGTGCCAGCAGCCGCCTCGGTGAGAGCACAGATACGCAGTATTTT. As protein: CASSRLGESTDTQYF.

The chain uses TRBV7-2 and TRBJ2-1; weak D call: TRBD1 (6 bases). Per germline, CDR1 SGHTA and CDR2 FQGNSA. This CDR3 has 16 amino acids. The ends were cut back, 0 bases at V and 8 bases at J, with 17 bases in the middle. In nucleotides, the CDR3 is TGTGCCAGCAGCTTAGCGCCGGGACACAGTGACCATGAGCAGTTCTTC. Translation gives CASSLAPGHSDHEQFF.

The V and J genes are TRBV7-2 and TRBJ2-2; 7 nucleotides agree with TRBD1. Germline CDR1 SGHTA, CDR2 FQGNSA. V shed 7 bases, J shed 0 bases, and the junction held 11 bases outside the gene matches. CDR3 size: 17 residues. The CDR3 nucleotides read TGTGCCAGCACCTTTTACCCTGGGACAGCGAACACCGGGGAGCTGTTTTTT. Its translation: CASTFYPGTANTGELFF.

V is TRBV18 and J is TRBJ1-4, with D possibly TRBD1 on 5 matching bases. V was cut by 5 bases and J by 3 bases, with 22 bases left in between. Germline V gene sequence: CDR1 KGHSH, CDR2 LQKENI. This CDR3 comprises 18 residues. CDR3: CASSDEIPGILANEKLFF. The DNA of the CDR3 is TGTGCCAGCTCAGATGAGATTCCAGGGATATTGGCTAATGAAAAACTGTTTTTT.

The table lists this clone with a count of one. CDR3 amino acids: CASSQVRGIGGYGYTF. The DNA of the CDR3 is TGTGCCAGCAGCCAAGTCCGAGGAATTGGCGGCTATGGCTACACCTTC. The genes are TRBV14 and TRBJ1-2; D not resolved. The CDR3 sequence is 16 residues long. Per germline, CDR1 SGHDN and CDR2 FVKESK. The V gene lost 1 base and the J gene lost 4 bases, with 16 bases spanning the gap.

Written as DNA, the CDR3 is TGTGCCAGCAGCGAGGGACCAACAGGGGGATCCTACGAGCAGTACTTC. It translates to CASSEGPTGGSYEQYF. V is TRBV2 and J is TRBJ2-7; TRBD1 matches at 8 bases. Trimming cost V 6 bases and J 1 base; bases outside gene matches: 11. The CDR3 is 16 residues long. The germline gives CDR1 SNHLY, CDR2 FYNNEI.

V usage is TRBV7-2 and J usage is TRBJ2-7; 11 positions agree with TRBD2. The CDR3 runs to 17 residues. CDR1 and CDR2 from the germline V gene are SGHTA and FQGNSA. The trim removed 4 bases at V and 2 bases at J, leaving 10 bases unmatched. The CDR3 loop is CASSSGLLAGAAYEQYF. For the CDR3, the DNA is TGTGCCAGCAGCTCGGGCCTACTAGCGGGGGCGGCCTACGAGCAGTACTTC. Full variable domain (rest looked up from reference TRBV7-2 and TRBJ2-7): GAGVSQSPSNKVTEKGKDVELRCDPISGHTALYWYRQSLGQGLEFLIYFQGNSAPDKSGLPSDRFSAERTGGSVSTLTIQRTQQEDSAVYLCASSSGLLAGAAYEQYFGPGTRLTVT.

The chain uses TRBV9 and TRBJ2-1; TRBD1 agrees at 9 bases. V lost 4 bases and J lost 6; bases outside the gene matches: 14. Germline V gene lookup returns CDR1 SGDLS and CDR2 YYNGEE. The CDR3 spans 17 residues. The CDR3 nucleotides are TGTGCCAGCAGCCCCTTTTCCGGGACAGGGATTGGCAATGAGCAGTTCTTC. Its translation: CASSPFSGTGIGNEQFF.

V and J are TRBV4-1 and TRBJ2-1; 10 nucleotides agree with TRBD2. This CDR3 has 17 residues. Germline CDR1 MGHRA, CDR2 YSYEKL. Trimming at V came to 3 bases and at J to 6 bases, leaving 11 bases not matched to a gene. The CDR3: CASSHIPGLAEPNEQFF. The CDR3 DNA reads as TGCGCCAGCAGCCACATCCCCGGACTAGCGGAACCCAATGAGCAGTTCTTC.

This chain connects TRBV19 to TRBJ2-7, with D possibly being TRBD2 (5 bases). This CDR3 has 15 residues. V lost 5 bases and J lost 5, with 19 bases in between. The germline V gene encodes CDR1 LNHDA and CDR2 SQIVND (reference sequence). This CDR3 reads CASSLQRLPQNEQYF. The CDR3 DNA is TGTGCCAGTAGTCTCCAACGACTACCGCAAAACGAGCAGTACTTC.

The rearrangement uses TRBV10-2 and TRBJ2-7; 8 positions agree with TRBD1. This CDR3 comprises 13 residues. V dropped 5 bases and J dropped 3; count of bases not matched to a gene: 3. The V gene's germline CDR1 is WSHSY and CDR2 SAAADI. CDR3 coding DNA: TGCGCCAGCAGTCAGGGGGCCGGCTACGAGCAGTACTTC. This encodes CASSQGAGYEQYF.

The genes are TRBV4-1 and TRBJ1-1, with D possibly matching TRBD1 (5 bases). Germline values: CDR1 MGHRA, CDR2 YSYEKL. Between the trimmed V and J ends, which lost 4 bases and 6 bases, there was a span of 9 bases. The CDR3 runs to 12 residues. CDR3 in DNA: TGCGCCAGCAGCCGTGGGGGGGCTGAAGCTTTCTTT. Translating it yields CASSRGGAEAFF.

The chain combines TRBV7-8 with TRBJ2-7; TRBD2 matches 7 bases. The CDR3 totals 16 residues. Germline loops: CDR1 SGHVS, CDR2 FQNEAQ. The V segment lost 1 base and the J segment 2 bases; nucleotides outside the gene matches: 8. The DNA for the CDR3 is TGTGCCAGCAGCTTAGGCCGCGGGGGTCTTCCCTACGAGCAGTACTTC. Encoded protein: CASSLGRGGLPYEQYF.

This clone has just one count. CDR3 bases: TGTGCCAGCAGCGTAGTGACAGGGGGAGGAAACTATGGCTACACCTTC. Encoded protein: CASSVVTGGGNYGYTF. The chain joins TRBV9 to TRBJ1-2, with TRBD1 matching 9 bases. After removal of 0 bases from V and 2 bases from J, the junction contained 5 bases not matched to a gene. In germline, CDR1 is SGDLS, CDR2 YYNGEE. The CDR3 loop spans 16 amino acids.

This chain uses TRBV4-1 with TRBJ2-7, with D possibly matching TRBD1 (6 bases). The CDR3 sequence is 13 residues long. The V end lost 4 bases, the J end lost 7 bases, and 14 bases lay between the germline ends. Germline V lookup: CDR1 MGHRA, CDR2 YSYEKL. The CDR3 nucleotides read TGCGCCAGCAGCCGCCCACAGGGTGGGGAGCAGTACTTC. Residues: CASSRPQGGEQYF.

The V call is TRBV5-4, the J call TRBJ2-3; 9 nucleotides match TRBD2. V dropped 4 bases and J dropped 6; count of bases not matched to a gene: 12. This CDR3 is 16 amino acids long. Germline-derived CDR1 and CDR2 are SGHNT and YYREEE (reference sequence). This CDR3 is CASSRSGGHIRDTQYF. For the CDR3, the DNA is TGTGCCAGCAGCCGTAGCGGGGGCCATATTAGGGATACGCAGTATTTT.

The CDR3 spells CASIAMGGNGRQPQHF. Here the CDR3 DNA reads TGTGCCAGCATCGCGATGGGGGGAAATGGGAGGCAGCCCCAGCATTTT. V is TRBV28 and J is TRBJ1-5, with D perhaps matching TRBD1 (5 bases). V lost 7 bases, J lost 7 bases, and 23 bases lay in between. From germline, CDR1 is MDHEN and CDR2 SYDVKM. This CDR3 region has 16 residues.